The 2 T cell receptor beta chains given below trace back to one sample, sequenced in a study of blood T cells in healthy people across ages. Together with a sample-barcoded 5' primer, a J-beta primer mix was included in a second PCR lasting about 7 to 12 cycles. Each CDR3 protein is one row after TCRdb ran MiXCR on the 5' RACE reads. The data show 500,000 to 700,000 distinct CDR3 sequences, with less than 35% seen just once and roughly 14% held by the top ten. Sequenced material: blood. The receptors here all came from a woman of 80 years or more in good health.

This clonotype was observed many times. V is TRBV5-1 and J is TRBJ2-3; possibly TRBD1 for D (6 bases). Germline V lookup: CDR1 SGHRS, CDR2 YFSETQ. The CDR3 sequence is 16 residues long. V was shortened by 0 bases and J by 6 bases, with 17 bases between the two germline ends. CDR3 sequence (DNA): TGCGCCAGCAGCTTGGATCGGATCAGGGGCGAGGATACGCAGTATTTT. This codes for CASSLDRIRGEDTQYF.

The genes are TRBV30 and TRBJ1-4; D possibly corresponds to TRBD1 (6 bases). CDR3 length: 12 residues. Trimming took off 5 bases at V and 7 bases at J, with 11 bases between the two ends. CDR1 and CDR2 from the germline V gene are GTSNPN and SVGIG (reference sequence). CDR3 DNA sequence: TGTGCCTGGGGAGGACAGAGTGAAAAACTGTTTTTT. Protein: CAWGGQSEKLFF.